A selection of T cell receptor beta chains follows, all from one sample in a study of cytomegalovirus exposure and HLA in healthy donors. Method: immunoSEQ multiplex PCR; TCRdb's copy keeps in-frame clones and lacks some. The sample consists of about 97,000 clones, 75% of them appearing once. Sequencing was done on a sample of PBMCs. These receptors all come from a man aged 45-65 years in good health and CMV-seronegative. The CDR3 runs from the conserved cysteine through the conserved F or W. Each record gives: V gene, CDR3 protein.

TRBV28,CASSLGGGPYGYTF
TRBV6-1,CASSRAGGRETQYF
TRBV5-4,CASSLVRGSYNEQFF
TRBV7-8,CASSLYRDTGELFF
TRBV6-6,CASRRQGLTEAFF
TRBV6-6,CAMMAVSNQPQHF
TRBV5-1,CASSMGEGSTDTQYF
TRBV2,CASSEDSGRRLGQETQYF
TRBV18,CASSPQGANNGYTF
TRBV6-1,CAAVRAEAFF
TRBV10-3,CAISQDYNSPLHF
TRBV7-2,CASSAGQYNQPQHF
TRBV10-3,CAISEASTVKYF
TRBV9,CASSFRLAISTDTQYF
TRBV15,CATSREGGGLREQYF
TRBV28,CASSLSDQPQHF
TRBV15,CATSKLPGLAIGNEQFF
TRBV18,CASSPNRDSEQYF
TRBV28,CASSFPGVDSGHNGYTF
TRBV2,CASKGGQRLVNEKLFF
TRBV30,CARDSYSGANVLTF
TRBV11-2,CASSLGSGYEQYF
TRBV5-4,CASSLREGNEQFF
TRBV5-1,CASSRPGTGLNTEAFF
TRBV9,CASSERDGTYEQYF
TRBV28,CASSFPGEGTNQPQHF
TRBV7-9,CSSSSVVKTGNTIYF
TRBV7-2,CASKTRMTQETQYF
TRBV28,CASSLYQGIDEKLFF
TRBV2,CASSARPQGAGETQYF
TRBV11-2,CASSRTVEETQYF
TRBV7-9,CASSRRTDNTEAFF
TRBV10-3,CAISDPGTAAYEQYF
TRBV6-1,CASSRSGSNTEAFF
TRBV7-9,CASVITGDTGELFF
TRBV30,CAWSAVLYTEAFF
TRBV7-8,CASSWRGDTEAFF
TRBV5-1,CASSPGLGRSTDTQYF
TRBV5-8,CASSTTGTLSYTF
TRBV6-5,CASSLNAAGSTIYF
TRBV10-2,CASSERGQGDEQFF
TRBV7-9,CASVKGGAVGEQFF
TRBV10-3,CAISESLLSYEQYF
TRBV5-4,CASSSGRESSYEQYF
TRBV11-3,CASSLPGGGPRNEQFF
TRBV5-6,CASTKRTGREPQHF
TRBV30,CAWSEVTGGYGYTF
TRBV28,CASSLLEGGKNIQYF
TRBV7-8,CASSSIGGHTEAFF
TRBV15,CATGRGGGAGNIQYF
TRBV5-8,CASSYGLAETQYF
TRBV7-2,CASSHKAGLNTGELFF
TRBV7-9,CASSLGQGKGNTIYF
TRBV11-2,CASSPYGTGNQPQHF